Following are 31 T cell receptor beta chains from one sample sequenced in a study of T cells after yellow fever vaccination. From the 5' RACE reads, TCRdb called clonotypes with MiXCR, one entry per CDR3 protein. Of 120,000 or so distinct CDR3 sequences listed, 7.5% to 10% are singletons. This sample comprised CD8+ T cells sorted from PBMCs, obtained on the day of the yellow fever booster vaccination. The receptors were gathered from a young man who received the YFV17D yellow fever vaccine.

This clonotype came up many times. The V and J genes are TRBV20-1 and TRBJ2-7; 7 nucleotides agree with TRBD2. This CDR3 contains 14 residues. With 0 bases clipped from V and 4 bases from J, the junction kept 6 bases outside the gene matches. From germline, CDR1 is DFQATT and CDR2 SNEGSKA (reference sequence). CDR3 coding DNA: TGCAGTGCTAGAGATTTGCGGGGGAGGTACGAGCAGTACTTC. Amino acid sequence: CSARDLRGRYEQYF.

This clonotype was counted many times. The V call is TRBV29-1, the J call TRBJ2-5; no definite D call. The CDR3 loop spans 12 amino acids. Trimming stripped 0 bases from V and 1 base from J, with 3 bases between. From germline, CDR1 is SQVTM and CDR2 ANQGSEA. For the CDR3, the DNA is TGCAGCGTTGAAGATCTCCAAGAGACCCAGTACTTC. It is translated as CSVEDLQETQYF.

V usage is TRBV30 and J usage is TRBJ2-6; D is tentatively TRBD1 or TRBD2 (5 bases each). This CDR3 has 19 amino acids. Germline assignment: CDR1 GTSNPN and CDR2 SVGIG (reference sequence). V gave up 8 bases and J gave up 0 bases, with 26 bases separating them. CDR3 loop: CAIPQTRAADSSGANVLTF. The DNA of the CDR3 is TGTGCCATCCCACAAACGCGGGCAGCCGACAGCTCTGGGGCCAACGTCCTGACTTTC.

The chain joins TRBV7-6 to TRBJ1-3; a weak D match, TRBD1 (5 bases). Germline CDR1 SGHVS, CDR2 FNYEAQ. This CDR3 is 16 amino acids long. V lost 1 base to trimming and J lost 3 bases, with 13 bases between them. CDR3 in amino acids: CASSLGSSGGGNTIYF. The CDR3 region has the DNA TGTGCCAGCAGCTTAGGGTCGTCGGGGGGTGGAAACACCATATATTTT. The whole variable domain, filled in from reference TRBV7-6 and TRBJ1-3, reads GAGVSQSPRYKVTKRGQDVALRCDPISGHVSLYWYRQALGQGPEFLTYFNYEAQQDKSGLPNDRFSAERPEGSISTLTIQRTEQRDSAMYRCASSLGSSGGGNTIYFGEGSWLTVV.

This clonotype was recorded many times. The CDR3 sequence: CASSLDGLELFF. The CDR3 region has the DNA TGTGCCAGCAGCTTAGATGGTCTGGAGCTGTTTTTT. The rearrangement links TRBV11-2 to TRBJ2-2, with no clear D. Germline-derived CDR1 and CDR2 are SGHAT and FQNNGV. The V and J ends lost 0 bases and 10 bases respectively, with 6 bases between them. The CDR3 length is 12 residues. The variable domain in full, completed from reference TRBV11-2 and TRBJ2-2, reads EAGVAQSPRYKIIEKRQSVAFWCNPISGHATLYWYQQILGQGPKLLIQFQNNGVVDDSQLPKDRFSAERLKGVDSTLKIQPAKLEDSAVYLCASSLDGLELFFGEGSRLTVL.

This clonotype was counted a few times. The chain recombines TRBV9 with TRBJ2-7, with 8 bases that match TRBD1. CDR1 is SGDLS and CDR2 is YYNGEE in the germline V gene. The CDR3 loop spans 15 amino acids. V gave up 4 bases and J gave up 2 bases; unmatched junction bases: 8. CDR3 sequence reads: CASSPRDRLTYEQYF. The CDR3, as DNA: TGTGCCAGCAGCCCCCGGGACAGGCTAACCTACGAGCAGTACTTC.

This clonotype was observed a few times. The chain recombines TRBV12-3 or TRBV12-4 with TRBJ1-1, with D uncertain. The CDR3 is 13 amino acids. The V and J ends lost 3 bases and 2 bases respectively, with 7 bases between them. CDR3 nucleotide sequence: TGTGCCAGCAGTTTTAGGGCCAACACTGAAGCTTTCTTT. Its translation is CASSFRANTEAFF.

The CDR3 sequence: CASSTLDTQYF. The CDR3 DNA follows: TGTGCCAGCAGTACTCTAGATACGCAGTATTTT. This chain uses TRBV12-3 or TRBV12-4 with TRBJ2-3; D not resolved. This CDR3 spans 11 amino acids. V was shortened by 5 bases and J by 5 bases, with 5 bases between the two germline ends.

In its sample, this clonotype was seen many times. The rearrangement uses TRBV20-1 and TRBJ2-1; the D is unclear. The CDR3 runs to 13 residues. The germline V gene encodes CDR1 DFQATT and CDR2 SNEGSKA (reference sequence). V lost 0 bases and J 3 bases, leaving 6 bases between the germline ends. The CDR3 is CSARDLNYNEQFF. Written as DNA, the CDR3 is TGCAGTGCTAGAGATCTTAACTACAATGAGCAGTTCTTC.

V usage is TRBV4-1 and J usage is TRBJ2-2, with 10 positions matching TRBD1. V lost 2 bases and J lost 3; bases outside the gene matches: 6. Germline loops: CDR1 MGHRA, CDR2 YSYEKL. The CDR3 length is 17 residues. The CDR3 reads CASSQTPGQGYTGELFF. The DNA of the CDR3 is TGCGCCAGCAGCCAAACGCCGGGACAGGGGTACACCGGGGAGCTGTTTTTT.

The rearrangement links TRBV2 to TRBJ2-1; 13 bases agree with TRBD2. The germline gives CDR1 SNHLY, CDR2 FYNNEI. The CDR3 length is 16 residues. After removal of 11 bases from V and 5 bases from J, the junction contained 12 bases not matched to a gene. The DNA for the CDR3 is TGTGCCCCCGGTCGGACTAGCGGGGGCCGAAACAATGAGCAGTTCTTC. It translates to CAPGRTSGGRNNEQFF.

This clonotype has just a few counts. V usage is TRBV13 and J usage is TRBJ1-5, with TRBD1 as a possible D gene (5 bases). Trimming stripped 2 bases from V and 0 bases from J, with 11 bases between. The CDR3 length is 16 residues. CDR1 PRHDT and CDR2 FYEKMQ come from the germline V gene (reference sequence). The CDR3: CASSLRTRNSNQPQHF. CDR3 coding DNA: TGTGCCAGCAGCTTAAGGACACGGAATAGCAATCAGCCCCAGCATTTT.

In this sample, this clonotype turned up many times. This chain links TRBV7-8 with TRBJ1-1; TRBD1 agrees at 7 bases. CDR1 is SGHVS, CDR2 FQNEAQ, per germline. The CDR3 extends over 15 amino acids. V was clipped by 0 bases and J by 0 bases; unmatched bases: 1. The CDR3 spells CASSLARGLNTEAFF. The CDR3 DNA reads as TGTGCCAGCAGCTTAGCGAGGGGGCTGAACACTGAAGCTTTCTTT.

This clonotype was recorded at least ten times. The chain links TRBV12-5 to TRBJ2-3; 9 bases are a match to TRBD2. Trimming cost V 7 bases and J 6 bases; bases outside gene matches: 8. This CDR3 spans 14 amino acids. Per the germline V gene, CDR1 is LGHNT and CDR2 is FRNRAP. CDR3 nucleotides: TGTGCTAGTGCCCGAGCGGGGGGCGGGGATACGCAGTATTTT. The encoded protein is CASARAGGGDTQYF.

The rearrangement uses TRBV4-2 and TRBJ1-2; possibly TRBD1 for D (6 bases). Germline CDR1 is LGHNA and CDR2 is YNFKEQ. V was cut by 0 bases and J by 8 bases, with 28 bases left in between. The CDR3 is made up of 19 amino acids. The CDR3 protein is CASSQDFPWAAGEVRGYTF. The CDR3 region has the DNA TGTGCCAGCAGCCAAGATTTCCCCTGGGCGGCAGGGGAGGTGAGAGGCTACACCTTC.

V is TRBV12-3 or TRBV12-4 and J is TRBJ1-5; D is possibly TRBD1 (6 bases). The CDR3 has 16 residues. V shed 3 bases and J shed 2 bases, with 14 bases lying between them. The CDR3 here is CASSFWGRRRNQPQHF. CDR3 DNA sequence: TGTGCCAGCAGTTTCTGGGGGCGAAGGCGCAATCAGCCCCAGCATTTT.

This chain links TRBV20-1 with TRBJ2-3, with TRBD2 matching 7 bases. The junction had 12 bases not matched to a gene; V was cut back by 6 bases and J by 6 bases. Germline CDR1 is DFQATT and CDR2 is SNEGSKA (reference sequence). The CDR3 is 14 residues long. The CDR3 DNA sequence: TGCAGTGCGGGGGGGGTAGTTGAGTCGGATACGCAGTATTTT. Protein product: CSAGGVVESDTQYF.

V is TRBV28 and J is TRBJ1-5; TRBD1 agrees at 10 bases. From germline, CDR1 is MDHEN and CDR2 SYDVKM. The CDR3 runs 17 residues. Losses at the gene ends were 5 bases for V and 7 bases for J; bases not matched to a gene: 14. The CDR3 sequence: CASSPRLRDRGYQPQHF. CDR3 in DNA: TGTGCCAGCAGTCCCAGGCTCCGGGACAGGGGATACCAGCCCCAGCATTTT.

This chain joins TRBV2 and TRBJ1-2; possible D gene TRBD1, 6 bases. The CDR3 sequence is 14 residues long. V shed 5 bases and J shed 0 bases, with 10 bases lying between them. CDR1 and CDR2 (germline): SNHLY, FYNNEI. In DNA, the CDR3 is TGTGCCAGCAGTACAGGGAGAGCTAACTATGGCTACACCTTC. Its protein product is CASSTGRANYGYTF.

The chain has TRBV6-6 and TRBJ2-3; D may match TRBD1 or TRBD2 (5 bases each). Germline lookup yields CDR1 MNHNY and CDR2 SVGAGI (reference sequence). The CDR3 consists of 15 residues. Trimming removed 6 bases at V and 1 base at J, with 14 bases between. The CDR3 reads CASSRTQGGTDTQYF. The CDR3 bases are TGTGCCAGCAGCCGGACTCAAGGGGGCACAGATACGCAGTATTTT.

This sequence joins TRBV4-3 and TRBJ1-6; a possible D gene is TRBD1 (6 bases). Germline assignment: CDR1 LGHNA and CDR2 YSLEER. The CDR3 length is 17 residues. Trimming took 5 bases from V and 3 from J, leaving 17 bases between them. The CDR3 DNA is TGCGCCAGCAGCACATTGGGGGTGACAGGCTATAATTCACCCCTCCACTTT. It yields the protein CASSTLGVTGYNSPLHF.

CDR3 loop: CASSFRDGKETQYF. The CDR3 coding sequence is TGTGCCAGCAGCTTCCGGGACGGAAAAGAGACCCAGTACTTC. J is TRBJ2-5 and V is TRBV11-3; either TRBD1 or TRBD2 may supply D (5 bases each). Trimming shortened V by 3 bases and J by 3 bases, and 11 bases separated the two germline ends. CDR1 and CDR2 (germline): SGHNT, YENEEA. The CDR3 totals 14 residues.

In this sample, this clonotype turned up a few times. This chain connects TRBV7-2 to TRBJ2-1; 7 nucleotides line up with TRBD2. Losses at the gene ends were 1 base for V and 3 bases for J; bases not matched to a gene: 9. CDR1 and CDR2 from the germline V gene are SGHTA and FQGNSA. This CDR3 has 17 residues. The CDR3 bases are TGTGCCAGCAGCTTAGATAGTCAGCGGGGCTACTACAATGAGCAGTTCTTC. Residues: CASSLDSQRGYYNEQFF.

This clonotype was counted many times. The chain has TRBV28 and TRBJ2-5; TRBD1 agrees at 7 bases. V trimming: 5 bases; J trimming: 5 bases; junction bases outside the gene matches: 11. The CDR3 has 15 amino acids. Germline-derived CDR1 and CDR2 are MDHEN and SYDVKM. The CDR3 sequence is CASSGITGVGETQYF. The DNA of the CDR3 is TGTGCCAGCAGTGGAATCACAGGGGTGGGGGAGACCCAGTACTTC.

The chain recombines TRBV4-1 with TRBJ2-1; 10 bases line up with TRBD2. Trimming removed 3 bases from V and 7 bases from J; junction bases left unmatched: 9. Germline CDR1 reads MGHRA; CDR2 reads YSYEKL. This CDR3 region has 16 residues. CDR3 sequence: CASSHAAGTSENEQFF. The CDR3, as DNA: TGCGCCAGCAGCCACGCCGCCGGGACTAGCGAAAATGAGCAGTTCTTC.

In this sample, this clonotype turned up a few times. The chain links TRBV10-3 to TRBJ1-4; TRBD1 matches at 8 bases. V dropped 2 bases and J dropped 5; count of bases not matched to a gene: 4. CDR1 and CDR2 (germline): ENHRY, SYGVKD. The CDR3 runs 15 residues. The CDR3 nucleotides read TGTGCCATCAGTGAGAGGGGACAGGAGAATGAAAAACTGTTTTTT. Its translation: CAISERGQENEKLFF.

The CDR3 nucleotides read TGTGCCAGCAGCTTAAGGGGTGTAACCGAGCAGTACGTC. This gives the protein CASSLRGVTEQYV. V is TRBV7-9 and J is TRBJ2-7, with D perhaps TRBD1 (5 bases). From germline, CDR1 is SEHNR and CDR2 FQNEAQ (reference sequence). The CDR3 contains 13 residues. Trimming shortened V by 2 bases and J by 6 bases, and 11 bases separated the two germline ends.

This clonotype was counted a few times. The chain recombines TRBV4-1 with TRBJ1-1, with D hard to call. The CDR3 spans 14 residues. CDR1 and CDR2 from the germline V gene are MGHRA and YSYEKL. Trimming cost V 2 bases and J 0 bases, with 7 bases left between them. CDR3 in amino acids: CASSQIQLNTEAFF. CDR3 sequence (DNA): TGCGCCAGCAGCCAAATACAGTTGAACACTGAAGCTTTCTTT.

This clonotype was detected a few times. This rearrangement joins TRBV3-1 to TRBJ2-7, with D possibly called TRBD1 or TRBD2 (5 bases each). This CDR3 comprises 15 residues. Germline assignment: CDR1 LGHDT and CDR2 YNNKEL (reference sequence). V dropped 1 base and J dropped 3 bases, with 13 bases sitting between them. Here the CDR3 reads CASSQVTEGYYEQYF. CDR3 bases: TGTGCCAGCAGCCAAGTTACCGAGGGGTACTACGAGCAGTACTTC.

The CDR3 region has the DNA TGCGCCAGCAGTCTAGGACAGGAGACCAATCAGCCCCAGCATTTT. The encoded protein is CASSLGQETNQPQHF. The J gene is TRBJ1-5, the V gene TRBV4-1, with 7 bases matching TRBD1. CDR3 length equals 15 residues. Germline CDR1 and CDR2: MGHRA and YSYEKL. V dropped 6 bases and J dropped 3; count of bases not matched to a gene: 8.

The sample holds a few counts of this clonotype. For the CDR3, the DNA is TGTGCCAGCAGCCCCGATGACAGGGGCCGGGAGCTGTTTTTT. It specifies CASSPDDRGRELFF. The chain links TRBV7-9 to TRBJ2-2, with 8 nucleotides matching TRBD1. This CDR3 has 14 amino acids. CDR1 is SEHNR, CDR2 FQNEAQ, per germline (reference sequence). The trim removed 5 bases at V and 9 bases at J, leaving 8 bases unmatched.